This T cell receptor (beta chain) appears in the sequencing data of a study of Graves' ophthalmopathy and Graves' hyperthyroidism. Study conclusions and caveats: The model achieved under 71% sensitivity and about 76% specificity for ophthalmopathy progression.

RNA transcripts were the template, and TCR beta CDR3 regions were amplified from them. Second-round multiplex PCR came after a first-round RT-PCR that employed HTBI primers. In TCRdb, the multiplex PCR reads were re-called with MiXCR into one record per CDR3 protein. The sample contains around 400,000 distinct CDR3 sequences, about 21% of which appear only once. In this sample, this clonotype turned up once. The antigen is undetermined. The V end was cut by 8 bases, the J end by 0 bases, with 14 bases between. The CDR3 consists of 15 residues. CDR1 SNHLY and CDR2 FYNNEI come from the germline V gene. This receptor was taken from a young woman with stable Graves' hyperthyroidism. Sequencing input: peripheral blood. The J gene is TRBJ2-4, the V gene TRBV2, with D possibly being TRBD2 (6 bases). The CDR3 reads CASRERLLAKNIQYF. For the CDR3, the DNA is TGTGCCAGCCGGGAGCGGTTACTAGCCAAAAACATTCAGTACTTC.